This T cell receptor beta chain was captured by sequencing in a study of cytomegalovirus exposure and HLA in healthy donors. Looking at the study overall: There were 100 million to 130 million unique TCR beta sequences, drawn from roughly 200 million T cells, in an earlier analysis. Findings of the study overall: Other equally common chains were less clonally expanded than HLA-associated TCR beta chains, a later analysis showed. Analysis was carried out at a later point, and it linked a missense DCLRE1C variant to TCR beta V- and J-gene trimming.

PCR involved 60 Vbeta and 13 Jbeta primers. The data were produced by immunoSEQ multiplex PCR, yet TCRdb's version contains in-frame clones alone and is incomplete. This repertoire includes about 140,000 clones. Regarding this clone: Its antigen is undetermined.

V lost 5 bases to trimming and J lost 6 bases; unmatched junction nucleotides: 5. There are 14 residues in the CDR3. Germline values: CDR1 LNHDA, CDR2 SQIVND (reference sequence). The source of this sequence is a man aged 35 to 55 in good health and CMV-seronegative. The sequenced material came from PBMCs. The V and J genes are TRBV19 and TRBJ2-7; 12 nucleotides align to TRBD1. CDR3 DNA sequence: TGTGCCAGTAGTTCGGGACAGGGGGCTGTCGAGCAGTACTTC. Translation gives CASSSGQGAVEQYF.